The source of this T cell receptor beta chain is a study of identical twins. TCRdb re-analysed the 5' RACE reads in MiXCR, keeping a single row per CDR3 protein. The repertoire includes 250,000 to 300,000 distinct CDR3 sequences, 7.5% to 9.5% of them detected once, and around 7.1% sits in the top ten. Study-wide findings and caveats: Partly confounded zero-insertion analyses could result from invariant MAIT and iNKT cells. Conclusions were based on cross-sectional statistical analysis, without following the same donors.

This clonotype was found a few times. Its specificity is not known. These sequences were also reported in another study, on yellow fever vaccine responses in identical twins.

This TCR was sampled from a woman between 18 and 29 years old in good health. Material for sequencing was CD8+ T cells sorted from blood.

CDR3 amino acids: CASSFVGAGEQYF. The CDR3 nucleotides are TGTGCCAGCAGCTTTGTCGGGGCGGGGGAGCAGTACTTC. The chain employs TRBV7-9 and TRBJ2-7, with D possibly being TRBD2 (6 bases). This CDR3 has 13 residues. The germline V gene encodes CDR1 SEHNR and CDR2 FQNEAQ (reference sequence). The V and J ends lost 3 bases and 7 bases respectively, with 13 bases between them.